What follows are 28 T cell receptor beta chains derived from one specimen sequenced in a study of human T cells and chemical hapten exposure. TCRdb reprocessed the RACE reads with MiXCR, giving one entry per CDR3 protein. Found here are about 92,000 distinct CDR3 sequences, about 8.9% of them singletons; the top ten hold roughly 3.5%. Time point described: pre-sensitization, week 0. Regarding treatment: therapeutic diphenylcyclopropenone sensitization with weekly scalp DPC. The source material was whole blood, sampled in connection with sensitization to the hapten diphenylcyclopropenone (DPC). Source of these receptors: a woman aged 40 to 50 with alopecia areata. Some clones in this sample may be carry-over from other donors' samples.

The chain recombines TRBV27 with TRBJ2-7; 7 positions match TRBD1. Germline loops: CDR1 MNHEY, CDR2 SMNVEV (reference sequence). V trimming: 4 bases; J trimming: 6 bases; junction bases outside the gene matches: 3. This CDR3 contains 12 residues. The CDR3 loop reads CASSSGQFEQYF. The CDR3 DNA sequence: TGTGCCAGCAGTTCGGGACAGTTCGAGCAGTACTTC.

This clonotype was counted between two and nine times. CDR3 loop: CASSYRPTGVNIQYF. The CDR3 DNA is TGTGCCAGCAGTTATCGCCCCACAGGGGTGAACATTCAGTACTTC. The chain employs TRBV6-6 and TRBJ2-4; 7 bases are shared with TRBD1. V lost 3 bases to trimming and J lost 7 bases; unmatched junction nucleotides: 9. The CDR3 totals 15 residues. The V gene's germline CDR1 is MNHNY and CDR2 SVGAGI (reference sequence).

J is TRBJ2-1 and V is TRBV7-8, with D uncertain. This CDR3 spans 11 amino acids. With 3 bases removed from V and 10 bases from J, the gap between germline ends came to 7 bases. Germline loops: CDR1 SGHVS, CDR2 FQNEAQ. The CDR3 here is CASSLELEQFF. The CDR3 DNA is TGTGCCAGCAGCTTGGAACTAGAGCAGTTCTTC. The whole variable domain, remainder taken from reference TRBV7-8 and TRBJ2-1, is GAGVSQSPRYKVAKRGQDVALRCDPISGHVSLFWYQQALGQGPEFLTYFQNEAQLDKSGLPSDRFFAERPEGSVSTLKIQRTQQEDSAVYLCASSLELEQFFGPGTRLTVL.

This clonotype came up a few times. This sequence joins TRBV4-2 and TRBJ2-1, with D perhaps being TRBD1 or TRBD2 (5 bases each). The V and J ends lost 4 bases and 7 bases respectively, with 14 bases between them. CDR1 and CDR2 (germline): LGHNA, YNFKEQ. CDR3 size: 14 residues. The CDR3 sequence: CASSPGTGRNEQFF. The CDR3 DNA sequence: TGTGCCAGCAGCCCGGGGACGGGTAGGAATGAGCAGTTCTTC.

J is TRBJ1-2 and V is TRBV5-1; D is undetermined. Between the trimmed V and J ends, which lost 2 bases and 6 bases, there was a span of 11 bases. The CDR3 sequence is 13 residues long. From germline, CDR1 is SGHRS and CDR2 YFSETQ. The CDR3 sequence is CASSFRDIDGYTF. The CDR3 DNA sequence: TGCGCCAGCAGCTTCCGAGACATCGATGGCTACACCTTC.

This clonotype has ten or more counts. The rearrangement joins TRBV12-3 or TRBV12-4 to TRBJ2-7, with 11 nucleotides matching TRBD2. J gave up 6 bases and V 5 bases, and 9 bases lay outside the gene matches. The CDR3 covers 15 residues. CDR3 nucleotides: TGTGCCAGCAGTCCCGTAGCGGGGGGGCAAGGCGAGCAGTACTTC. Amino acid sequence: CASSPVAGGQGEQYF.

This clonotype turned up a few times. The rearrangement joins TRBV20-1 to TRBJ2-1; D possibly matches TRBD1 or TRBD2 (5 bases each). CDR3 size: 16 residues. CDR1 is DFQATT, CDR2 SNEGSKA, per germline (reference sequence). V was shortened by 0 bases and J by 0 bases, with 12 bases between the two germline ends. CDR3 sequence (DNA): TGCAGTGCTAGAGATCCGGGGCGGAGCTCCTACAATGAGCAGTTCTTC. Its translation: CSARDPGRSSYNEQFF.

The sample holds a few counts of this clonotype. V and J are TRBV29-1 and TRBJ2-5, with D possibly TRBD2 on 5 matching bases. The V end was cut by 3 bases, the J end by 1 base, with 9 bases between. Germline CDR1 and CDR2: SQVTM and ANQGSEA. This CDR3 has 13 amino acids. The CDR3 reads CSVEGRVQETQYF. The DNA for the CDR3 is TGCAGCGTTGAGGGGAGAGTCCAAGAGACCCAGTACTTC.

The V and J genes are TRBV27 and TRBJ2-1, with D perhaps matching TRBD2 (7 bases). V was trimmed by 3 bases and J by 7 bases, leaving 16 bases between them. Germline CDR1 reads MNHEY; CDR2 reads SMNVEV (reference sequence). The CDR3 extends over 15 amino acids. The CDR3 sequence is CASSFRRGLSNEQFF. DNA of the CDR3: TGTGCCAGCAGTTTCCGGCGGGGGCTCTCTAATGAGCAGTTCTTC.

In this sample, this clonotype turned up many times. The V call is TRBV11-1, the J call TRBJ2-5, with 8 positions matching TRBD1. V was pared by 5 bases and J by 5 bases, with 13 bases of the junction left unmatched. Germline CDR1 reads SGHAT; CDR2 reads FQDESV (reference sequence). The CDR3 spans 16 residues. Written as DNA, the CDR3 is TGTGCCAGCAGCCCACCGCAGGGGGCCGGCGAGGAGACCCAGTACTTC. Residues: CASSPPQGAGEETQYF.

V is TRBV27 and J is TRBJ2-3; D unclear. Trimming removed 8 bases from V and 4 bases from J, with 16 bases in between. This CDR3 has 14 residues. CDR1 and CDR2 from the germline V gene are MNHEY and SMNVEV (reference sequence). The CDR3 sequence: CASGRLLPADTQYF. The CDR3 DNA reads TGTGCCAGCGGCAGGCTCCTGCCTGCAGATACGCAGTATTTT.

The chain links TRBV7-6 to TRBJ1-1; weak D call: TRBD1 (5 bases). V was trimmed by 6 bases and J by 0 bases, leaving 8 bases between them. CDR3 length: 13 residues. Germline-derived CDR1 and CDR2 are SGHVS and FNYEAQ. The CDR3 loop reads CASRRTLNTEAFF. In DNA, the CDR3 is TGTGCCAGCAGGAGGACATTGAACACTGAAGCTTTCTTT.

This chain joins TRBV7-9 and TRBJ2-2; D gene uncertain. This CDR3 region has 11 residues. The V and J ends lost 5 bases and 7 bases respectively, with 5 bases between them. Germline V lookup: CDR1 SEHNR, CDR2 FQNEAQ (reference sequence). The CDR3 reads CASSPIGELFF. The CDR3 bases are TGTGCCAGCAGCCCGATCGGGGAGCTGTTTTTT.

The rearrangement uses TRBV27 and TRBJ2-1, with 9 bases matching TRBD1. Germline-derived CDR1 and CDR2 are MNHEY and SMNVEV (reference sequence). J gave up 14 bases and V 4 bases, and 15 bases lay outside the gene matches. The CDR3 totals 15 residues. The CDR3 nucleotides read TGTGCCAGCAGTTCTCTTCTAGGACAGGGGAGAAATGAGTTCTTC. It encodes CASSSLLGQGRNEFF.

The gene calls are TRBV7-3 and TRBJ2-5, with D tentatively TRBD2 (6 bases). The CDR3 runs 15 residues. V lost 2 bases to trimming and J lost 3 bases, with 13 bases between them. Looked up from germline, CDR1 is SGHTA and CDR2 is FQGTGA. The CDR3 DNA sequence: TGTGCCAGCAGCTTAGGTTGGGGAGGTGAAGAGACCCAGTACTTC. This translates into CASSLGWGGEETQYF.

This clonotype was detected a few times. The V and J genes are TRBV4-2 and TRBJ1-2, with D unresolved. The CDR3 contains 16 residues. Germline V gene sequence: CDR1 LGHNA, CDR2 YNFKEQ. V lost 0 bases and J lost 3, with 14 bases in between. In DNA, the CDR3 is TGTGCCAGCAGCCAAGATAGGAGGACGGTTGACTATGGCTACACCTTC. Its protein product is CASSQDRRTVDYGYTF.

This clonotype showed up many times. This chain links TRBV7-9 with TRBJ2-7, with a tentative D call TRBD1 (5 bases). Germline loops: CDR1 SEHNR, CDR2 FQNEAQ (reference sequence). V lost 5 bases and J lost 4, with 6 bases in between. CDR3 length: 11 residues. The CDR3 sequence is CASSPGYEQYF. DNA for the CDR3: TGTGCCAGCAGCCCAGGGTACGAGCAGTACTTC.

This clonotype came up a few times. CDR3 DNA sequence: TGTGCCAGCAGCTTGTTCGGTGCGGAAGAGACCCAGTACTTC. Amino acids: CASSLFGAEETQYF. The chain couples TRBV7-2 to TRBJ2-5; D is undetermined. With 3 bases removed from V and 3 bases from J, the gap between germline ends came to 11 bases. This CDR3 contains 14 residues. Germline V gives CDR1 SGHTA, CDR2 FQGNSA. Full variable domain (outside the CDR3, taken from reference TRBV7-2 and TRBJ2-5): GAGVSQSPSNKVTEKGKDVELRCDPISGHTALYWYRQSLGQGLEFLIYFQGNSAPDKSGLPSDRFSAERTGGSVSTLTIQRTQQEDSAVYLCASSLFGAEETQYFGPGTRLLVL.

CDR3 loop: CASSQERNIQYF. The CDR3, as DNA: TGTGCCAGCAGCCAAGAGCGAAACATTCAGTACTTC. The chain has TRBV14 and TRBJ2-4, with unresolved D. Deletions cut 0 bases from V and 6 bases from J, with 3 bases between. Germline lookup yields CDR1 SGHDN and CDR2 FVKESK. The CDR3 sequence is 12 residues long.

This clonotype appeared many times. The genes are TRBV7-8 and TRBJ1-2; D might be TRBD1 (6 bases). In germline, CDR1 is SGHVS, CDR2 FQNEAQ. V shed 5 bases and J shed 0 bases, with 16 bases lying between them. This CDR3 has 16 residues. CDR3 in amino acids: CASSPQGPATNYGYTF. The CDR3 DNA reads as TGTGCCAGCAGCCCCCAGGGGCCGGCAACTAACTATGGCTACACCTTC. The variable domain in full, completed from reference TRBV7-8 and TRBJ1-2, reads GAGVSQSPRYKVAKRGQDVALRCDPISGHVSLFWYQQALGQGPEFLTYFQNEAQLDKSGLPSDRFFAERPEGSVSTLKIQRTQQEDSAVYLCASSPQGPATNYGYTFGSGTRLTVV.

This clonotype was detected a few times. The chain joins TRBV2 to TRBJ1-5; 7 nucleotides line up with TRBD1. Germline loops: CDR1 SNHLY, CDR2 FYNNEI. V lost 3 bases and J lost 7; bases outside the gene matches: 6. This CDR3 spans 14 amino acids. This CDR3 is CASSDRDSNQPQHF. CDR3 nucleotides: TGTGCCAGCAGTGACCGGGACAGTAACCAGCCCCAGCATTTT.

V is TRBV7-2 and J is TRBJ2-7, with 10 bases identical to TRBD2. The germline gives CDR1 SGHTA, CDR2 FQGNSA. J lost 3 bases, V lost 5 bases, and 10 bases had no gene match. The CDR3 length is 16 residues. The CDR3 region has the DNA TGTGCCAGCAGCAGGGGAGGGACTAGCGTACTCTACGAGCAGTACTTC. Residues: CASSRGGTSVLYEQYF.

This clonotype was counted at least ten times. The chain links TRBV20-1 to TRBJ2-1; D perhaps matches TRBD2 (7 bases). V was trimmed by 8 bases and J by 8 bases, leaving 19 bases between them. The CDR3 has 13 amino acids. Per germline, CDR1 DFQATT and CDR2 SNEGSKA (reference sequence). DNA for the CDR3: TGCAGTCCCCTCAAGGGGGGGGGTTATGAGCAGTTCTTC. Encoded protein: CSPLKGGGYEQFF.

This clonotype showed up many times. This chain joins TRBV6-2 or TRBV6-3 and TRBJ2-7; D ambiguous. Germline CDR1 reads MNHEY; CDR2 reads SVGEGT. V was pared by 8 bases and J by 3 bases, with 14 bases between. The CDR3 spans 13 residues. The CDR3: CASGDNHHYEQYF. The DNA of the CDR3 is TGTGCCAGCGGAGACAACCACCACTACGAGCAGTACTTC.

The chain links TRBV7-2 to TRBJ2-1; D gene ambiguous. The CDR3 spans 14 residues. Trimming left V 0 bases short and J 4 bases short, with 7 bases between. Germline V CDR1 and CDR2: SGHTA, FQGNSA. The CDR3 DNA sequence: TGTGCCAGCAGCTTAGCTTCGCTTTACAATGAGCAGTTCTTC. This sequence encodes CASSLASLYNEQFF. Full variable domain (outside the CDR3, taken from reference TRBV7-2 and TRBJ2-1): GAGVSQSPSNKVTEKGKDVELRCDPISGHTALYWYRQSLGQGLEFLIYFQGNSAPDKSGLPSDRFSAERTGGSVSTLTIQRTQQEDSAVYLCASSLASLYNEQFFGPGTRLTVL.

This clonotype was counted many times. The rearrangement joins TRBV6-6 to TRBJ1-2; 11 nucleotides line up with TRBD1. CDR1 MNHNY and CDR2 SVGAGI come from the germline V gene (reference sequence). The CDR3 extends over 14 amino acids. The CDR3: CALKGTGGNYGYTF. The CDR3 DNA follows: TGTGCACTAAAGGGGACAGGGGGAAATTATGGCTACACCTTC.

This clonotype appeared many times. The CDR3 sequence: CASRFEGATEAFF. The CDR3 DNA reads as TGTGCCAGCAGATTCGAGGGGGCTACTGAAGCTTTCTTT. V is TRBV6-1 and J is TRBJ1-1; 7 bases fit TRBD1. From germline, CDR1 is MNHNS and CDR2 SASEGT. This CDR3 spans 13 amino acids. V dropped 6 bases and J dropped 5; count of bases not matched to a gene: 6.

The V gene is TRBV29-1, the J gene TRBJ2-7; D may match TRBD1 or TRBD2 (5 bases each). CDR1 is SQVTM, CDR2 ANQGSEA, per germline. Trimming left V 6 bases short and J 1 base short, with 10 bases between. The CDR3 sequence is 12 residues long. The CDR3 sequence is CSVGVSSYEQYF. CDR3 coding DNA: TGCAGCGTGGGGGTGTCGTCCTACGAGCAGTACTTC.